The rows below give T cell receptor beta chains drawn from one sample of a study of blood T cell repertoires in COVID-19. Measured with immunoSEQ multiplex PCR; TCRdb has only the in-frame clones, and not every one. The sample lists over 200,000 clones, approximately 88% occurring once. The sample comprised PBMCs or T cells enriched from blood (not recorded which). These receptors all stem from a woman in her twenties or thirties who had been exposed to COVID-19. The CDR3 runs from the conserved cysteine through the conserved F or W. The D gene is left open where the match is weak. Clone sizes are given selectively: once, few, many, or a class where the clone is expanded.

abundance: .; v_gene: TRBV11-2; j_gene: TRBJ2-1; d_gene: TRBD2; CDR3aa: CASSLQFGTSGLYYNEQFF; CDR3nt: TGTGCCAGCAGCTTACAGTTCGGGACTAGCGGACTCTACTACAATGAGCAGTTCTTC
abundance: .; v_gene: TRBV5-1; j_gene: TRBJ1-2; d_gene: TRBD1; CDR3aa: CASRGQGRNYGYTF; CDR3nt: TGCGCCAGCAGGGGACAGGGAAGGAACTATGGCTACACCTTC
abundance: .; v_gene: TRBV10-3; j_gene: TRBJ2-1; d_gene: TRBD2; CDR3aa: CASVGLAGVNEQFF; CDR3nt: TGTGCCTCGGTGGGACTAGCGGGAGTGAATGAGCAGTTCTTC
abundance: .; v_gene: TRBV15; j_gene: TRBJ2-7; d_gene: .; CDR3aa: CATSRGHRDSSYEQYF; CDR3nt: TGTGCCACCAGCAGAGGCCACCGGGACTCCTCTTACGAGCAGTACTTC
abundance: once; v_gene: TRBV6-5; j_gene: TRBJ1-6; d_gene: TRBD1; CDR3aa: CASSRQGQSPLHF; CDR3nt: TGTGCCAGCAGTAGACAGGGCCAATCACCCCTCCACTTT
abundance: .; v_gene: TRBV10-3; j_gene: TRBJ1-2; d_gene: .; CDR3aa: CATRGGIDGYTF; CDR3nt: TGTGCCACCCGGGGGGGGATCGATGGCTACACCTTC
abundance: .; v_gene: TRBV18; j_gene: TRBJ2-7; d_gene: .; CDR3aa: CASSPDPWVAGPYEQYF; CDR3nt: TGTGCCAGCTCACCGGATCCCTGGGTGGCAGGGCCCTACGAGCAGTACTTC
abundance: .; v_gene: TRBV25-1; j_gene: TRBJ2-1; d_gene: TRBD2; CDR3aa: CASSERGLASEQFF; CDR3nt: TGTGCCAGCAGTGAAAGGGGACTAGCTAGTGAGCAGTTCTTC
abundance: .; v_gene: TRBV7-9; j_gene: TRBJ2-7; d_gene: .; CDR3aa: CASSLAEQGKNHEQYF; CDR3nt: TGTGCCAGCAGCTTAGCGGAACAGGGTAAGAACCACGAGCAGTACTTC
abundance: .; v_gene: TRBV18; j_gene: TRBJ2-3; d_gene: .; CDR3aa: CASSDRGTQYF; CDR3nt: TGTGCCAGCTCGGATAGGGGTACGCAGTATTTT
abundance: once; v_gene: TRBV28; j_gene: TRBJ1-2; d_gene: TRBD1; CDR3aa: CASSRDVRTGHYTF; CDR3nt: TGTGCCAGCAGCCGTGATGTGAGGACAGGCCACTACACCTTC
abundance: .; v_gene: TRBV6-5; j_gene: TRBJ2-5; d_gene: .; CDR3aa: CASSYSGRETQYF; CDR3nt: TGTGCCAGCAGTTACTCGGGGCGAGAGACCCAGTACTTC
abundance: .; v_gene: TRBV30; j_gene: TRBJ1-5; d_gene: .; CDR3aa: CAWSVPGSSNQPQHF; CDR3nt: TGTGCCTGGAGTGTACCGGGGAGTAGCAATCAGCCCCAGCATTTT
abundance: .; v_gene: TRBV30; j_gene: TRBJ1-5; d_gene: TRBD1; CDR3aa: CAWTGQPNQPQHF; CDR3nt: TGTGCCTGGACGGGACAGCCTAATCAGCCCCAGCATTTT
abundance: .; v_gene: TRBV7-3; j_gene: TRBJ2-1; d_gene: TRBD2; CDR3aa: CASSLSGGSYNEQFF; CDR3nt: TGTGCCAGCAGCTTGAGCGGGGGCTCCTACAATGAGCAGTTCTTC
abundance: once; v_gene: TRBV5-1; j_gene: TRBJ2-7; d_gene: TRBD2; CDR3aa: CASSLGLAGGATYEQYF; CDR3nt: TGCGCCAGCAGCCTGGGACTAGCGGGAGGAGCGACCTACGAGCAGTACTTC
abundance: .; v_gene: TRBV11-3; j_gene: TRBJ1-6; d_gene: TRBD1; CDR3aa: CASSEGGQGNSPLHF; CDR3nt: TGTGCCAGCAGCGAGGGGGGACAGGGGAATTCACCCCTCCACTTT
abundance: .; v_gene: TRBV29-1; j_gene: TRBJ1-2; d_gene: .; CDR3aa: CSVGVGTGDGYTF; CDR3nt: TGCAGCGTTGGGGTCGGGACGGGGGATGGCTACACCTTC
abundance: .; v_gene: TRBV3-1/TRBV3-2; j_gene: TRBJ2-7; d_gene: TRBD2; CDR3aa: CASSQSSGRAYEQYF; CDR3nt: TGTGCCAGCAGCCAAAGTAGCGGGAGGGCCTACGAGCAGTACTTC
abundance: once; v_gene: TRBV6-5; j_gene: TRBJ1-5; d_gene: .; CDR3aa: CASSQSAYSNQPQHF; CDR3nt: TGTGCCAGCAGCCAATCTGCCTATAGCAATCAGCCCCAGCATTTT
abundance: .; v_gene: TRBV5-4; j_gene: TRBJ2-5; d_gene: .; CDR3aa: CASSQTIDQETQYF; CDR3nt: TGTGCCAGCAGCCAAACAATTGACCAAGAGACCCAGTACTTC
abundance: .; v_gene: TRBV5-4; j_gene: TRBJ1-5; d_gene: .; CDR3aa: CASSLAGDQPQHF; CDR3nt: TGTGCCAGCAGCTTGGCAGGGGACCAGCCCCAGCATTTT
abundance: .; v_gene: TRBV10-3; j_gene: TRBJ2-1; d_gene: .; CDR3aa: CAISVRPGVEQFF; CDR3nt: TGTGCCATCAGTGTCCGGCCGGGAGTTGAGCAGTTCTTC
abundance: .; v_gene: TRBV6-1; j_gene: TRBJ1-5; d_gene: .; CDR3aa: CASSGGQVTISNQPQHF; CDR3nt: TGTGCCAGCAGTGGAGGACAAGTCACTATTAGCAATCAGCCCCAGCATTTT
abundance: .; v_gene: TRBV21-1; j_gene: TRBJ2-7; d_gene: .; CDR3aa: CASSKDLGGAASSYEQYF; CDR3nt: TGTGCCAGCAGCAAAGATCTTGGCGGGGCGGCTAGCTCCTACGAGCAGTACTTC
abundance: few; v_gene: TRBV2; j_gene: TRBJ1-1; d_gene: TRBD1; CDR3aa: CASTHLSLTGLGAFF; CDR3nt: TGTGCCAGCACTCACCTCTCCTTGACAGGGCTTGGAGCTTTCTTT
abundance: once; v_gene: TRBV7-3; j_gene: TRBJ1-1; d_gene: TRBD1; CDR3aa: CASSPRDRGSMDTEAFF; CDR3nt: TGTGCCAGCAGCCCTCGGGACAGGGGGTCTATGGACACTGAAGCTTTCTTT
abundance: .; v_gene: TRBV9; j_gene: TRBJ1-1; d_gene: .; CDR3aa: CASSVAPGNTEAFF; CDR3nt: TGTGCCAGCAGCGTAGCGCCAGGTAACACTGAAGCTTTCTTT
abundance: .; v_gene: TRBV3-1/TRBV3-2; j_gene: TRBJ2-3; d_gene: TRBD2; CDR3aa: CASSQDVAGGLTDTQYF; CDR3nt: TGTGCCAGCAGCCAAGACGTAGCGGGAGGGCTTACAGATACGCAGTATTTT
abundance: .; v_gene: TRBV4-1; j_gene: TRBJ1-5; d_gene: .; CDR3aa: CASRTTGSGQPQHF; CDR3nt: TGCGCCAGCAGGACTACAGGGAGTGGTCAGCCCCAGCATTTT
abundance: .; v_gene: TRBV2; j_gene: TRBJ2-7; d_gene: TRBD1; CDR3aa: CASSAGQTEQYF; CDR3nt: TGTGCCAGCAGTGCGGGACAGACGGAGCAGTACTTC